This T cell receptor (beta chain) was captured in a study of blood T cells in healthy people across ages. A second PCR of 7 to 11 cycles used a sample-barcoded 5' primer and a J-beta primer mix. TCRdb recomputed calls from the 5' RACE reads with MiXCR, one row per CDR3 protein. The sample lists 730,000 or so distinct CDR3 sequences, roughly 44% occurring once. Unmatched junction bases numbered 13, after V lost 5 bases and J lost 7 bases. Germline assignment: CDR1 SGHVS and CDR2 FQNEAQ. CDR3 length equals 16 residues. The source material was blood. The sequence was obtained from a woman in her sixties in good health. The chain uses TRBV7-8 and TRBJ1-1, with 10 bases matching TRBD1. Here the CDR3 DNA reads TGTGCCAGCAGCCCCACCCCTGACAGGGGGCGGAATGAAGCTTTCTTT. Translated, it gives CASSPTPDRGRNEAFF. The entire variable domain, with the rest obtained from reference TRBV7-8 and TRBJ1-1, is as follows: GAGVSQSPRYKVAKRGQDVALRCDPISGHVSLFWYQQALGQGPEFLTYFQNEAQLDKSGLPSDRFFAERPEGSVSTLKIQRTQQEDSAVYLCASSPTPDRGRNEAFFGQGTRLTVV.